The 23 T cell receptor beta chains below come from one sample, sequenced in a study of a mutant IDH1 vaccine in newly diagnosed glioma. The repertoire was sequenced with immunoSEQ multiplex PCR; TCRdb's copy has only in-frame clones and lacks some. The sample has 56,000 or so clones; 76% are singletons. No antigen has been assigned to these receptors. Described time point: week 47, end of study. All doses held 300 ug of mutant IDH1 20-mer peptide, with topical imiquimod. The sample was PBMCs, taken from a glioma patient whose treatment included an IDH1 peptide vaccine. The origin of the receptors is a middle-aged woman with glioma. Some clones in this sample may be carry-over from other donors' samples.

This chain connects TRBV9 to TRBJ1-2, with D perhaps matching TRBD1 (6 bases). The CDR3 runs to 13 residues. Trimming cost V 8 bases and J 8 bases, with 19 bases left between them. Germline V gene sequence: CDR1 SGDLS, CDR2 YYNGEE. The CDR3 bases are TGTGCCAGTGAGGGGGAAGTAGGTAACGGCTACACCTTC. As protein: CASEGEVGNGYTF.

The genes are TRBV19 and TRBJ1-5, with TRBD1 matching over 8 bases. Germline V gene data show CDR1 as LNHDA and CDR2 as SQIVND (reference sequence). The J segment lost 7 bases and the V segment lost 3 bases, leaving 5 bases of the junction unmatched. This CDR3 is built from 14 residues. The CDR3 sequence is CASSMDRARQPQHF. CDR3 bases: TGTGCCAGTAGTATGGACAGGGCGAGACAGCCCCAGCATTTT.

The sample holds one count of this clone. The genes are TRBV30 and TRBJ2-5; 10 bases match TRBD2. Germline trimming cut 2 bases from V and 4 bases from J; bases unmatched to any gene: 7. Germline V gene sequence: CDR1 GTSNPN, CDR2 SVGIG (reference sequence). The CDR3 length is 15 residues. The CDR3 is CAWSLQRGGRETQYF. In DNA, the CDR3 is TGTGCCTGGAGTTTGCAGCGGGGGGGCAGAGAGACCCAGTACTTC.

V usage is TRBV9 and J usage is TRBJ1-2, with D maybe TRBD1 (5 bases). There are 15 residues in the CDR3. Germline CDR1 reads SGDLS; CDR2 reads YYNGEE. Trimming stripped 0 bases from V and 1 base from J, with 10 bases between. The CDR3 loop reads CASSVGDLVNYGYTF. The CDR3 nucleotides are TGTGCCAGCAGCGTAGGGGACCTCGTTAACTATGGCTACACCTTC.

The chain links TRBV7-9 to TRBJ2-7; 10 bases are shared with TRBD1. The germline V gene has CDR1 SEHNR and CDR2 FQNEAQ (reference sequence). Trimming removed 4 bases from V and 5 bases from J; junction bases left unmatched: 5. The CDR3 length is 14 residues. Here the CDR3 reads CASSWTGGLNEQYF. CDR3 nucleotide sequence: TGTGCCAGCAGCTGGACAGGGGGATTGAACGAGCAGTACTTC.

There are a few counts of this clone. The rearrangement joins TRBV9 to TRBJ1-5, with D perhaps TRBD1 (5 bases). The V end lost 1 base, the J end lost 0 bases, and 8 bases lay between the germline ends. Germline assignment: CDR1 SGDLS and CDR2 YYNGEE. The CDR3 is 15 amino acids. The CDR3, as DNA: TGTGCCAGCAGCGTACAGGGAAATAGCAATCAGCCCCAGCATTTT. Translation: CASSVQGNSNQPQHF.

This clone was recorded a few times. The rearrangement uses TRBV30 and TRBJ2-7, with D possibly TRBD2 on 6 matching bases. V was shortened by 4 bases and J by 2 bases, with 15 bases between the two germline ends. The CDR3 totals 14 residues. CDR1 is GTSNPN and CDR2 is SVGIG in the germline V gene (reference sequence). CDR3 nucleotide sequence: TGTGCCTGGACTATCGGGGGAGGAACCTACGAGCAGTACTTC. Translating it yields CAWTIGGGTYEQYF.

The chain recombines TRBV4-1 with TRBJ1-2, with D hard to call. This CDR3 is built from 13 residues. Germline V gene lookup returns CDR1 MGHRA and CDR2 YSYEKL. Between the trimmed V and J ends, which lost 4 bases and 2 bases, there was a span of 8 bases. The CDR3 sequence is CASSPSRNYGYTF. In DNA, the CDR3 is TGCGCCAGCAGCCCTAGTAGAAACTATGGCTACACCTTC.

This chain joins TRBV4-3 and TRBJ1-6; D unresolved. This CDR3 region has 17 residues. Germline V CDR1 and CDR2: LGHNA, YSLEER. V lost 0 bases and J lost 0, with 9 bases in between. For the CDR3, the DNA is TGCGCCAGCAGCCAAGATCTGACGGGCTCCTATAATTCACCCCTCCACTTT. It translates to CASSQDLTGSYNSPLHF.

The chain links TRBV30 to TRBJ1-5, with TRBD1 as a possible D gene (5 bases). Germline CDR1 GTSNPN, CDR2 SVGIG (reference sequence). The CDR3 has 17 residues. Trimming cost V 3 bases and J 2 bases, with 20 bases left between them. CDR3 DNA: TGTGCCTGGAGCTCCGGGGGTTATGGCAGGGGCAATCAGCCCCAGCATTTT. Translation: CAWSSGGYGRGNQPQHF.

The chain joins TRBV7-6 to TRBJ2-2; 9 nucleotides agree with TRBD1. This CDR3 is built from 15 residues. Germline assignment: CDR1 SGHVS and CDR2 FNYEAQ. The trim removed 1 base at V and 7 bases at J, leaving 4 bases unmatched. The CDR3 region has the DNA TGTGCCAGCAGCTTAGGGGACAGGGCAGGCGGGGAGCTGTTTTTT. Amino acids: CASSLGDRAGGELFF. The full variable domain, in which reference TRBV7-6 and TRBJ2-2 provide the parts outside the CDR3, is GAGVSQSPRYKVTKRGQDVALRCDPISGHVSLYWYRQALGQGPEFLTYFNYEAQQDKSGLPNDRFSAERPEGSISTLTIQRTEQRDSAMYRCASSLGDRAGGELFFGEGSRLTVL.

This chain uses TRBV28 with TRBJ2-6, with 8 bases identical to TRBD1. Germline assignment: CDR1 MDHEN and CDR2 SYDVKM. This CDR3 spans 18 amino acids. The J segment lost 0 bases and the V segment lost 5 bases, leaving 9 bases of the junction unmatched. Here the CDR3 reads CASSPVGRGLSGANVLTF. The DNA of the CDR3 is TGTGCCAGCAGTCCCGTAGGCAGGGGGCTCTCTGGGGCCAACGTCCTGACTTTC. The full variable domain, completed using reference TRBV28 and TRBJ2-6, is DVKVTQSSRYLVKRTGEKVFLECVQDMDHENMFWYRQDPGLGLRLIYFSYDVKMKEKGDIPEGYSVSREKKERFSLILESASTNQTSMYLCASSPVGRGLSGANVLTFGAGSRLTVL.

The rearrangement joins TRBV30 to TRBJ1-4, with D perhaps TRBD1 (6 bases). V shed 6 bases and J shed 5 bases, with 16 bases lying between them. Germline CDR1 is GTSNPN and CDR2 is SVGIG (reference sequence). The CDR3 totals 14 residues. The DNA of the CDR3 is TGTGCCTGCACTCCGAGGGGGTGGAATGAAAAACTGTTTTTT. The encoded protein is CACTPRGWNEKLFF.

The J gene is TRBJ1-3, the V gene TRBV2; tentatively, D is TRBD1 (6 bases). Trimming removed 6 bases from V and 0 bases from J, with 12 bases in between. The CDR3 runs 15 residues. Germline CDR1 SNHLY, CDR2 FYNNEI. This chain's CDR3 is CASRITGNSGNTIYF. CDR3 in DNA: TGTGCCAGCAGGATTACAGGGAACTCTGGAAACACCATATATTTT.

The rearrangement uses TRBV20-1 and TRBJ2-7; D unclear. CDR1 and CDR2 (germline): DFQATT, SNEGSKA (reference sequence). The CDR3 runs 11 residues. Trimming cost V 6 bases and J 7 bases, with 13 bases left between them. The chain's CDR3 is CSALSQREQYF. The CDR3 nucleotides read TGCAGTGCCCTTTCCCAGAGAGAGCAGTACTTC.

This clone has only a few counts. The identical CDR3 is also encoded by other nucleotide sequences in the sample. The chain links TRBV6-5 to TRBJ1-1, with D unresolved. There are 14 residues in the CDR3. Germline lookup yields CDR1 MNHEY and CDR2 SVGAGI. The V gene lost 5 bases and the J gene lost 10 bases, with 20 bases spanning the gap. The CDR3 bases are TGTGCCAGCAGTCCCGGACGGCCCATCACGGTAGCTTTCTTT. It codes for CASSPGRPITVAFF.

As DNA, the CDR3 is TGTGCCAGCAGTGAAGGAGGACGGCCCCGACTCGGAGGGATTAGCAATCAGCCCCAGCATTTT. This encodes CASSEGGRPRLGGISNQPQHF. The J gene is TRBJ1-5, the V gene TRBV6-1; D is ambiguous. This CDR3 is built from 21 residues. Trimming stripped 1 base from V and 0 bases from J, with 25 bases between. The germline V gene encodes CDR1 MNHNS and CDR2 SASEGT.

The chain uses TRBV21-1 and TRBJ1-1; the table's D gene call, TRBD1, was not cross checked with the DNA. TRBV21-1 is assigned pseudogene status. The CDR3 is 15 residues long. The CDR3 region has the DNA TGTGCCAGCATAAGCAGGGGACAGGGGGCCGCGGGAGCTTTCTTT. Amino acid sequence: CASISRGQGAAGAFF.

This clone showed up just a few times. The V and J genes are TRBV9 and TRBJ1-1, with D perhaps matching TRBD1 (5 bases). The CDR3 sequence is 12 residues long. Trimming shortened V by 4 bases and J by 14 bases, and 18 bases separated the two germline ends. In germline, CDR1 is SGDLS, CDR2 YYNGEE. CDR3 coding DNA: TGTGCCAGCAGCTCAACGGGGCAGCATACATTCTTT. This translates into CASSSTGQHTFF.

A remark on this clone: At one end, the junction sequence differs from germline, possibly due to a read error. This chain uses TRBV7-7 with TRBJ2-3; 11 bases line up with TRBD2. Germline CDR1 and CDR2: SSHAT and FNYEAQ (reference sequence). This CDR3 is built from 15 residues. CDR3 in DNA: TGTGCTAGCAGCCTTAGCGGGGGGGACACAGATACGCAGTATTTT. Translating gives CASSLSGGDTDTQYF. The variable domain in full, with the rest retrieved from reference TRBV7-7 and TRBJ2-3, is GAGVSQSPRYKVTKRGQDVTLRCDPISSHATLYWYQQALGQGPEFLTYFNYEAQPDKSGLPSDRFSAERPEGSISTLTIQRTEQRDSAMYRCASSLSGGDTDTQYFGPGTRLTVL.

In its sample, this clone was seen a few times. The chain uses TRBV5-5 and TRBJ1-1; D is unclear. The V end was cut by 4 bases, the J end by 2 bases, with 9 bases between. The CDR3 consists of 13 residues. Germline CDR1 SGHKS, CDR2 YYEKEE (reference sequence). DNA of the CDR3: TGTGCCAGCAGCCCCTTCCCCAACACTGAAGCTTTCTTT. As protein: CASSPFPNTEAFF.

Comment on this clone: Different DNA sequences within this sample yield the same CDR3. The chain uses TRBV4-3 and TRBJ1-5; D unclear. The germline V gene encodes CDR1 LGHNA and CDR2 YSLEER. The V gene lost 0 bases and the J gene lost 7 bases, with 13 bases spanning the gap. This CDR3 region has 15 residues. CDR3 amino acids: CASSQESAPGQPQHF. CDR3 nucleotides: TGCGCCAGCAGCCAAGAGAGCGCACCGGGACAGCCCCAGCATTTT.

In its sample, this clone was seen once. The CDR3 spells CASSSLANTDTQYF. In DNA form, the CDR3 reads TGTGCCAGCAGCTCCCTCGCAAACACAGATACGCAGTATTTT. The chain couples TRBV11-1 to TRBJ2-3; D is uncertain. This CDR3 has 14 amino acids. Germline loops: CDR1 SGHAT, CDR2 FQDESV (reference sequence). The V end was cut by 4 bases, the J end by 2 bases, with 10 bases between. Full variable domain (remainder filled in from reference TRBV11-1 and TRBJ2-3): EAEVAQSPRYKITEKSQAVAFWCDPISGHATLYWYRQILGQGPELLVQFQDESVVDDSQLPKDRFSAERLKGVDSTLKIQPAELGDSAMYLCASSSLANTDTQYFGPGTRLTVL.